The rows below give T cell receptor beta chains drawn from one sample of a study of blood T cell repertoires in COVID-19. Method: immunoSEQ multiplex PCR; TCRdb's copy keeps in-frame clones and lacks some. The sample includes 200,000 to 250,000 clones, approximately 88% of them seen just once. Sequencing input: PBMCs or T cells enriched from blood (not recorded which). The source of these receptors is a woman aged 25 to 39 who had been exposed to COVID-19. CDR3s include the opening cysteine and the closing phenylalanine or tryptophan. The D gene is left open where the match is weak. Size values are once, few and many counts, or a class for expanded clones, and some rows have none.

V gene: TRBV27; clone size: -; D gene: -; J gene: TRBJ1-1; CDR3 protein: CASSLFPGTVTEAFF; CDR3 DNA: TGTGCCAGCAGTTTATTTCCGGGTACGGTCACTGAAGCTTTCTTT
V gene: TRBV29-1; clone size: -; D gene: -; J gene: TRBJ1-2; CDR3 protein: CSVRTARSGYTF; CDR3 DNA: TGCAGCGTACGGACAGCGAGAAGTGGCTACACCTTC
V gene: TRBV6-5; clone size: -; D gene: TRBD2; J gene: TRBJ2-7; CDR3 protein: CASSQRTGGIEEQYF; CDR3 DNA: TGTGCCAGCAGCCAACGGACGGGAGGGATTGAGGAGCAGTACTTC
V gene: TRBV19; clone size: few; D gene: TRBD1; J gene: TRBJ1-5; CDR3 protein: CASSITGVGQPQHF; CDR3 DNA: TGTGCCAGTAGTATCACAGGGGTCGGCCAGCCCCAGCATTTT
V gene: TRBV6-5; clone size: -; D gene: TRBD2; J gene: TRBJ2-7; CDR3 protein: CASSYVRAGDAEQYF; CDR3 DNA: TGTGCCAGCAGTTACGTCCGAGCGGGAGACGCCGAGCAGTACTTC
V gene: TRBV27; clone size: -; D gene: TRBD2; J gene: TRBJ2-3; CDR3 protein: CASSLIAGSTDTQYF; CDR3 DNA: TGTGCCAGCAGTTTAATAGCGGGGAGCACAGATACGCAGTATTTT
V gene: TRBV2; clone size: -; D gene: -; J gene: TRBJ1-5; CDR3 protein: CASSADSNQPQHF; CDR3 DNA: TGTGCCAGCAGTGCAGATAGCAATCAGCCCCAGCATTTT
V gene: TRBV7-3; clone size: -; D gene: -; J gene: TRBJ2-1; CDR3 protein: CASSSQTGYNEQFF; CDR3 DNA: TGTGCCAGCAGCTCACAGACAGGTTACAATGAGCAGTTCTTC
V gene: TRBV4-2; clone size: -; D gene: -; J gene: TRBJ1-1; CDR3 protein: CASSQGDWRAFF; CDR3 DNA: TGTGCCAGCAGCCAAGGGGACTGGCGAGCTTTCTTT
V gene: TRBV5-4; clone size: -; D gene: -; J gene: TRBJ2-7; CDR3 protein: CASSFGNRAAYEQYF; CDR3 DNA: TGTGCCAGCAGCTTCGGGAACAGGGCCGCCTACGAGCAGTACTTC
V gene: TRBV3-1/TRBV3-2; clone size: -; D gene: -; J gene: TRBJ1-3; CDR3 protein: CASSVGGAGNTIYF; CDR3 DNA: TGTGCCAGCAGCGTTGGGGGGGCAGGAAACACCATATATTTT
V gene: TRBV3-1/TRBV3-2; clone size: -; D gene: -; J gene: TRBJ1-1; CDR3 protein: CASSQSAGLKGTEAFF; CDR3 DNA: TGTGCCAGCAGCCAGAGCGCAGGGCTTAAGGGGACTGAAGCTTTCTTT
V gene: TRBV4-1; clone size: -; D gene: -; J gene: TRBJ2-5; CDR3 protein: CASSQLRQETQYF; CDR3 DNA: TGCGCCAGCAGCCAACTGAGACAAGAGACCCAGTACTTC
V gene: TRBV20-1; clone size: -; D gene: -; J gene: TRBJ2-5; CDR3 protein: CSARRETQYF; CDR3 DNA: TGCAGTGCTAGGAGGGAGACCCAGTACTTC
V gene: TRBV2; clone size: -; D gene: TRBD2; J gene: TRBJ2-7; CDR3 protein: CASSEELAGDEQYF; CDR3 DNA: TGTGCCAGCAGTGAAGAGCTAGCGGGAGATGAGCAGTACTTC
V gene: TRBV28; clone size: -; D gene: -; J gene: TRBJ1-2; CDR3 protein: CASSSNGYTF; CDR3 DNA: TGTGCCAGCAGTTCAAATGGCTACACCTTC
V gene: TRBV28; clone size: -; D gene: -; J gene: TRBJ1-2; CDR3 protein: CASSMKGNGYTF; CDR3 DNA: TGTGCCAGCAGTATGAAGGGGAATGGCTACACCTTC
V gene: TRBV2; clone size: -; D gene: -; J gene: TRBJ2-7; CDR3 protein: CASSDETASGEQYF; CDR3 DNA: TGTGCCAGCAGTGATGAAACGGCCTCGGGAGAGCAGTACTTC
V gene: TRBV2; clone size: -; D gene: TRBD1; J gene: TRBJ1-1; CDR3 protein: CASSVRGTGGTEAFF; CDR3 DNA: TGTGCCAGCAGTGTTAGGGGCACAGGGGGGACTGAAGCTTTCTTT
V gene: TRBV19; clone size: -; D gene: TRBD1; J gene: TRBJ2-2; CDR3 protein: CASRPYDRVTGELFF; CDR3 DNA: TGTGCCAGTCGCCCCTATGACAGGGTGACCGGGGAGCTGTTTTTT
V gene: TRBV6-5; clone size: -; D gene: TRBD1; J gene: TRBJ1-4; CDR3 protein: CASKMTGVEKLFF; CDR3 DNA: TGTGCCAGCAAGATGACAGGGGTTGAAAAACTGTTTTTT
V gene: TRBV6-4; clone size: -; D gene: TRBD2; J gene: TRBJ2-1; CDR3 protein: CASSEGGLAGGNEQFF; CDR3 DNA: TGTGCCAGCAGTGAAGGGGGACTAGCGGGAGGTAATGAGCAGTTCTTC
V gene: TRBV2; clone size: once; D gene: TRBD2; J gene: TRBJ2-7; CDR3 protein: CASSPRTSGSYEQYF; CDR3 DNA: TGTGCCAGCAGTCCCCGGACTAGCGGCTCCTACGAGCAGTACTTC
V gene: TRBV9; clone size: -; D gene: TRBD2; J gene: TRBJ2-3; CDR3 protein: CASSGTSGRHTDTQYF; CDR3 DNA: TGTGCCAGCAGCGGAACTAGCGGGAGGCACACAGATACGCAGTATTTT
V gene: TRBV18; clone size: -; D gene: TRBD2; J gene: TRBJ2-7; CDR3 protein: CASSPLAGGPLEQYF; CDR3 DNA: TGTGCCAGCTCACCCTTAGCGGGAGGGCCCCTCGAGCAGTACTTC
V gene: TRBV5-1; clone size: -; D gene: -; J gene: TRBJ2-2; CDR3 protein: CASSFEGGATTGELFF; CDR3 DNA: TGCGCCAGCAGCTTTGAAGGGGGAGCTACCACCGGGGAGCTGTTTTTT
V gene: TRBV5-4; clone size: -; D gene: -; J gene: TRBJ1-1; CDR3 protein: CASSPRTVMNTEAFF; CDR3 DNA: TGTGCCAGCAGCCCCCGGACAGTCATGAACACTGAAGCTTTCTTT
V gene: TRBV2; clone size: -; D gene: TRBD1; J gene: TRBJ2-1; CDR3 protein: CASSKTGVRWGEQFF; CDR3 DNA: TGTGCCAGCAGTAAGACAGGGGTCCGATGGGGTGAGCAGTTCTTC
V gene: TRBV18; clone size: -; D gene: TRBD1; J gene: TRBJ2-7; CDR3 protein: CASSPTGVDPLEQYF; CDR3 DNA: TGTGCCAGCTCACCCACAGGGGTGGACCCCCTCGAGCAGTACTTC
V gene: TRBV7-2; clone size: -; D gene: TRBD2; J gene: TRBJ2-3; CDR3 protein: CASSQTSGMLQNTQYF; CDR3 DNA: TGTGCCAGCAGTCAGACTAGCGGGATGCTTCAGAATACGCAGTATTTT
V gene: TRBV29-1; clone size: once; D gene: -; J gene: TRBJ2-7; CDR3 protein: CSVAGTLYEQYF; CDR3 DNA: TGCAGCGTAGCCGGGACTCTCTACGAGCAGTACTTC
V gene: TRBV3-1/TRBV3-2; clone size: -; D gene: TRBD2; J gene: TRBJ2-1; CDR3 protein: CASSPGLAGGHYNEQFF; CDR3 DNA: TGTGCCAGCAGCCCTGGACTAGCGGGAGGGCACTACAATGAGCAGTTCTTC
V gene: TRBV25-1; clone size: -; D gene: TRBD2; J gene: TRBJ2-1; CDR3 protein: CASRRAGGGNEQFF; CDR3 DNA: TGTGCCAGCAGAAGAGCGGGAGGAGGTAATGAGCAGTTCTTC
V gene: TRBV6-5; clone size: once; D gene: -; J gene: TRBJ2-7; CDR3 protein: CASSSPGVYEQYF; CDR3 DNA: TGTGCCAGCAGTTCCCCCGGGGTCTACGAGCAGTACTTC
V gene: TRBV30; clone size: few; D gene: TRBD2; J gene: TRBJ2-7; CDR3 protein: CAWGVGSSGSYEQYF; CDR3 DNA: TGTGCCTGGGGTGTAGGGTCTAGCGGTTCCTACGAGCAGTACTTC
V gene: TRBV3-1/TRBV3-2; clone size: -; D gene: -; J gene: TRBJ2-7; CDR3 protein: CASSQGSSVRYF; CDR3 DNA: TGTGCCAGCAGCCAAGGGTCCTCCGTGAGGTACTTC
V gene: TRBV28; clone size: -; D gene: -; J gene: TRBJ2-3; CDR3 protein: CASTRSPGADTQYF; CDR3 DNA: TGTGCCAGCACCAGAAGCCCCGGGGCAGATACGCAGTATTTT
V gene: TRBV5-1; clone size: -; D gene: TRBD2; J gene: TRBJ2-7; CDR3 protein: CASSLTGTSDYEQYF; CDR3 DNA: TGCGCCAGCAGCTTGACCGGGACTAGCGATTACGAGCAGTACTTC
V gene: TRBV7-9; clone size: -; D gene: TRBD2; J gene: TRBJ2-5; CDR3 protein: CASSLDKAGATQETQYF; CDR3 DNA: TGTGCCAGCAGCTTAGATAAGGCGGGAGCGACTCAAGAGACCCAGTACTTC
V gene: TRBV10-3; clone size: -; D gene: TRBD1; J gene: TRBJ2-2; CDR3 protein: CATGTANTGELFF; CDR3 DNA: TGTGCCACTGGGACAGCGAACACCGGGGAGCTGTTTTTT
V gene: TRBV5-1; clone size: -; D gene: -; J gene: TRBJ1-2; CDR3 protein: CASSLGYREGYGYTF; CDR3 DNA: TGCGCCAGCAGCTTGGGTTACAGGGAAGGGTATGGCTACACCTTC
V gene: TRBV4-1; clone size: -; D gene: TRBD1; J gene: TRBJ1-2; CDR3 protein: CASSQRDRDCGYTF; CDR3 DNA: TGCGCCAGCAGCCAAAGGGACAGGGATTGTGGCTACACCTTC
V gene: TRBV5-1; clone size: -; D gene: -; J gene: TRBJ1-1; CDR3 protein: CASSTGQPGFFEAFF; CDR3 DNA: TGCGCCAGCAGCACCGGACAGCCAGGATTCTTTGAAGCTTTCTTT
V gene: TRBV5-1; clone size: -; D gene: TRBD2; J gene: TRBJ2-3; CDR3 protein: CASSLVTSGSRTDTQYF; CDR3 DNA: TGCGCCAGCAGCCTAGTAACTAGCGGGAGTAGGACAGATACGCAGTATTTT
V gene: TRBV12-2; clone size: -; D gene: -; J gene: TRBJ1-1; CDR3 protein: CASRFGQMNTEAFF; CDR3 DNA: TGTGCAAGTCGCTTTGGACAGATGAACACTGAAGCTTTCTTT
V gene: TRBV27; clone size: -; D gene: -; J gene: TRBJ2-5; CDR3 protein: CASSSIYQETQYF; CDR3 DNA: TGTGCCAGCAGTTCGATCTATCAAGAGACCCAGTACTTC